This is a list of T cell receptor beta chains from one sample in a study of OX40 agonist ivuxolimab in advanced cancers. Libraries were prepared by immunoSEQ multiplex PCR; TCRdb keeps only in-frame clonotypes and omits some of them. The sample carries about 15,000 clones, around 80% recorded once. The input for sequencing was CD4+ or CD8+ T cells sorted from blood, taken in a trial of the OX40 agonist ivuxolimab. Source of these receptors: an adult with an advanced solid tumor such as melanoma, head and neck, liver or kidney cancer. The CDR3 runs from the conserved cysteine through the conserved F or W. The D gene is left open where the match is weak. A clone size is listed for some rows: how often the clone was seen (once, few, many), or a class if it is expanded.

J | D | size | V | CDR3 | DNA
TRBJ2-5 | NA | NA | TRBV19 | CATVGRIAERRETQYF | TGTGCCACAGTAGGACGGATAGCGGAAAGGAGGGAGACCCAGTACTTC
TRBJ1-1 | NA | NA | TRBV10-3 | CATRTGNTEAFF | TGTGCCACCCGGACGGGCAACACTGAAGCTTTCTTT
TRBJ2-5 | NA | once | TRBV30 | CAWSVQGQETQYF | TGTGCCTGGAGTGTACAGGGTCAAGAGACCCAGTACTTC
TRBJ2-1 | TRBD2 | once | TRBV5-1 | CASSLGVAGPDEQFF | TGCGCCAGCAGCTTGGGGGTAGCGGGTCCGGATGAGCAGTTCTTC
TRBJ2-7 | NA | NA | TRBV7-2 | CASTLLDSSYEQYF | TGTGCCAGCACCTTGTTGGACTCCTCCTACGAGCAGTACTTC
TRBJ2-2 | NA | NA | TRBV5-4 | CASSLAIGELFF | TGTGCCAGCAGCTTGGCGATCGGGGAGCTGTTTTTT
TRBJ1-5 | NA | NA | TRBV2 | CASSPPGQPSSWHF | TGTGCCAGCAGTCCCCCCGGGCAGCCGAGCTCATGGCATTTT
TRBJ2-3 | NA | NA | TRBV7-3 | CASSSYPDSTDTQYF | TGTGCCAGCAGCTCGTATCCGGACAGCACAGATACGCAGTATTTT
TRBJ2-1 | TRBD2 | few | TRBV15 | CATSRDLGLVNDEQFF | TGTGCCACCAGCAGAGATCTGGGACTAGTCAACGATGAGCAGTTCTTC
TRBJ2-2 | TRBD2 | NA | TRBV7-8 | CASSLAGAGRELFF | TGTGCCAGCAGCCTAGCGGGAGCTGGCCGGGAGCTGTTTTTT
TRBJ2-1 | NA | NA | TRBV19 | CASSSSDGGHEQFF | TGTGCCAGTAGTAGTTCCGACGGGGGGCATGAGCAGTTCTTC
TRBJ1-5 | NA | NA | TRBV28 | CASRLESGHHQPQHF | TGTGCCAGCAGACTCGAATCGGGACATCATCAGCCCCAGCATTTT
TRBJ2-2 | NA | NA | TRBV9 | CATGREGTGELFF | TGTGCCACCGGGAGAGAGGGCACCGGGGAGCTGTTTTTT
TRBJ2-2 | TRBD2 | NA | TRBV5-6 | CASSNIAGGPTGELFF | TGTGCCAGCAGCAACATAGCGGGAGGGCCCACCGGGGAGCTGTTTTTT
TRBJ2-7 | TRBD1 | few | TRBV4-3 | CASSQVQGASYEQYF | TGCGCCAGCAGCCAAGTTCAGGGGGCATCCTACGAGCAGTACTTC
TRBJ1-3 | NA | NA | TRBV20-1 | CSANRGNTIYF | TGCAGTGCTAATAGGGGAAACACCATATATTTT
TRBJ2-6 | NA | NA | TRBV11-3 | CASSFSSGANVLTF | TGTGCCAGCAGCTTTTCCTCTGGGGCCAACGTCCTGACTTTC
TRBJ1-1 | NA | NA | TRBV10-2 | CASSESILGEAFF | TGCGCCAGCAGTGAGTCCATCTTGGGCGAAGCTTTCTTT
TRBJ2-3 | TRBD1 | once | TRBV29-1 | CSVAGQGGWTDTQYF | TGCAGCGTTGCCGGACAGGGTGGGTGGACAGATACGCAGTATTTT
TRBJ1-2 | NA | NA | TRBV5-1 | CASSWGGTSYGYTF | TGCGCCAGCAGCTGGGGCGGGACTAGCTATGGCTACACCTTC